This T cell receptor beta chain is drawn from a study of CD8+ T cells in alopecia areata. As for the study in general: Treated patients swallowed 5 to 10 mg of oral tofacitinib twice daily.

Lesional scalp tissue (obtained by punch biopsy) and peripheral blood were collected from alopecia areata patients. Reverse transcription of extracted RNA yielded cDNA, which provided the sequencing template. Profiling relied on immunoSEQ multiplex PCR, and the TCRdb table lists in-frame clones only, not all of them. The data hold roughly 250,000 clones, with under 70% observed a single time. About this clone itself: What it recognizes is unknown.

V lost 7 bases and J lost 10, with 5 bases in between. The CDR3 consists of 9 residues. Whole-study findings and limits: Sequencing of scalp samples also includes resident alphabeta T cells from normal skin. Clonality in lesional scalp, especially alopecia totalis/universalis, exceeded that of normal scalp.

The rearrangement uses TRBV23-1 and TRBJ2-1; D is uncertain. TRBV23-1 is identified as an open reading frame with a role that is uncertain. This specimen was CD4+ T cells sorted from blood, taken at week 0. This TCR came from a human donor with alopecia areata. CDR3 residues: CASNWEQFF. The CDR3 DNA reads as TGCGCCAGCAACTGGGAGCAGTTCTTC.